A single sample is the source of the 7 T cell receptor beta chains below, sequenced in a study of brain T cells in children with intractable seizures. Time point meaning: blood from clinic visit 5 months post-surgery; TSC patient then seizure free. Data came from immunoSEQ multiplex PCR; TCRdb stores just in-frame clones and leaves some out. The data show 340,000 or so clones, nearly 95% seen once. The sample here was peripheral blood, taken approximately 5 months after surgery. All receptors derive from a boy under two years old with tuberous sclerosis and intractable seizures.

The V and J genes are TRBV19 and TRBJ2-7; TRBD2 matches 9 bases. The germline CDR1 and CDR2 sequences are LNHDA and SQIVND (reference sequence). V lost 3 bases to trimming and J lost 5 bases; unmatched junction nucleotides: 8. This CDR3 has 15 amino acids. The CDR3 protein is CASSISSGRIDEQYF. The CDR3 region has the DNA TGTGCCAGTAGTATCTCGAGCGGGAGGATCGACGAGCAGTACTTC.

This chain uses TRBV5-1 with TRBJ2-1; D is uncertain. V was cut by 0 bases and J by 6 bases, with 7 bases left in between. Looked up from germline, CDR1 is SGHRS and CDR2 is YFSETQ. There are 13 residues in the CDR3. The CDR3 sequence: CASSLGPVNEQFF. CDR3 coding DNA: TGCGCCAGCAGCTTGGGTCCAGTCAATGAGCAGTTCTTC.

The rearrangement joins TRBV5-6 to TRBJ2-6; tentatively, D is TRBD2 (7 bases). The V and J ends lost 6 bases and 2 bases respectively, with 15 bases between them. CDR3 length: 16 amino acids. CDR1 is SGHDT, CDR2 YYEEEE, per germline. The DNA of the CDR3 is TGTGCCAGCATTACCTGGGGGGGCGCTGGGGCCAACGTCCTGACTTTC. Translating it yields CASITWGGAGANVLTF.

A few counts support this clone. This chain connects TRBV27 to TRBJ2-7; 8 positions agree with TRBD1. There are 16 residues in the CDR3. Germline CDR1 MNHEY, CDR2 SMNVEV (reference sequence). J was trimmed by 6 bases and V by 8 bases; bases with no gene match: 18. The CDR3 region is CASCGSSSRGPCEQYF. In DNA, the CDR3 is TGTGCCAGCTGTGGGTCGTCGAGCAGGGGGCCCTGCGAGCAGTACTTC.

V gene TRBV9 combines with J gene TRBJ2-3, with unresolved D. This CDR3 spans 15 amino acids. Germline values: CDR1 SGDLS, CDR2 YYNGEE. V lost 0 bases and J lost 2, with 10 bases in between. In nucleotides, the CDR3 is TGTGCCAGCAGCGTAGTAGAACGGACCACAGATACGCAGTATTTT. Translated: CASSVVERTTDTQYF.

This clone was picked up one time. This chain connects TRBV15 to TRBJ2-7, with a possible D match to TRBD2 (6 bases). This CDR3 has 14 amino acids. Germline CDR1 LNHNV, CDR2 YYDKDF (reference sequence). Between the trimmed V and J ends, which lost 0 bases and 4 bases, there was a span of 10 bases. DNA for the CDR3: TGTGCCACCAGCAGAGATCTGGAGGGTTACGAGCAGTACTTC. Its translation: CATSRDLEGYEQYF.

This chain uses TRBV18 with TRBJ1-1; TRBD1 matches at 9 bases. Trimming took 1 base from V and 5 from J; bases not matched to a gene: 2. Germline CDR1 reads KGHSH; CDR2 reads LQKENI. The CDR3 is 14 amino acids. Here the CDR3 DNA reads TGTGCCAGCTCACCACGGACAGGGGATACTGAAGCTTTCTTT. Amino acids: CASSPRTGDTEAFF.